This TCR beta chain derives from a study of shared clonotypes between healthy human individuals (dated by TCRdb to 2018 to 2021). For context, the study as a whole: Three men and a couple of women, aged 18 to 49 years, made up the cohort. For each donor, CD4 naive and CD4 memory were each given three plates, CD8 naive was given two plates, and CD8 memory was given one plate. To estimate repertoire size and how much clonotype sharing occurs between individuals, the study deeply sequenced the blood TCR repertoires of roughly 5 healthy adults. To increase sequencing depth and limit assay-specific biases, TCR repertoire library preparation and sequencing were carried out by different laboratories using diverse techniques. Between about 0.9 and 8.9 billion PBMCs per donor were obtained by leukapheresis. Study-wide conclusions, independent of this receptor: Incomplete sequencing was indicated by rarefaction of sorted-subset datasets, despite the large sequencing depth. Because the study included a small number of donors, the genetic and exposure-history diversity represented was limited. Pairwise subsampling led to the expectation that sequencing depth would affect the degree of clonotype sharing among donors. Across four donors, about 4.5% of naive CD4, 3.5% of naive CD8, roughly 2.3% of memory CD4, and under 0.45% of memory CD8 clonotypes were shared. Compared with non-shared clonotypes, the clonotypes found in all four sorted-subset donors had higher generation probabilities. Estimated clonotype richness was generally larger for naive than for memory subsets. Sampling was restricted to blood, and TCR repertoires in tissue are likely to differ from TCR repertoires in blood.

The germline V gene yields SGDLS for CDR1 and YYNGEE for CDR2. Trimming removed 2 bases from V and 4 bases from J, leaving 19 bases between the germline ends. The CDR3 runs 18 amino acids, cysteine and phenylalanine included. The read is trimmed to its CDR3 DNA, 54 bases read in frame from base 1. The donors were healthy, HIV-negative adults with no recently reported acute infections or vaccinations. Every donor was a Caucasian adult living in Nashville, Tennessee, USA. CD4+ T cells were enriched through magnetic negative selection, after which naive cells were positively selected on CD45RA and the remaining negative fraction served as the memory subset. After blood collection by leukapheresis, PBMCs were isolated using Ficoll-Histopaque density gradient centrifugation and then cryopreserved in the vapor phase of liquid nitrogen. Analytical flow cytometry was used to check the purity and quantity of every magnetically sorted T cell population. Genomic DNA was isolated from every sorted fraction and measured by UV absorbance on a Nanodrop 2000c.

TCR CDR3 regions were amplified from genomic DNA by multiplex PCR using the deep immunoSEQ assay. Genomic DNA extracted from each cell subset was distributed evenly over all wells of several immunoSEQ 96-well plates, and each plate served as one replicate. For sorted subsets, roughly 200 ng of genomic DNA, equivalent to 25,000 to 35,000 T cell genomes, went into each replicate PCR. The purified libraries were quantified using a Qubit 3.0 fluorometer, sized with a Bioanalyzer 2100, and then quantified again using the KAPA Library Quantification kit. Every immunoSEQ 96-well plate was sequenced on a separate single-read 150-cycle Illumina NextSeq 550 flow cell. The published analysis was carried out like this. Because the immunoSEQ output included only junctional sequences and no quality scores, the filtering could not be the same as the filtering used for full-length reads. To assign V/J genes and CDR3, sequences were annotated against IMGT germline references using PyIR, a Python wrapper for IgBLAST v1.9. Any read was removed if the V/J assignment was weak (E-value above 1e-6), the CDR3 was missing, or the read contained stop codons, out-of-frame junctions, or ambiguous translated residues. V3J clonotypes were defined by identical inferred V gene, J gene, and CDR3 amino acid sequence. Percentage overlap between repertoires was calculated by dividing the number of shared unique clonotypes by the size of the smaller repertoire. Repertoire richness was assessed with RTK rarefaction, the Chao1 estimator, and Recon v2.1 estimates of unobserved clonotypes. Generation probabilities were computed with OLGA for all TCRbeta clonotypes obtained by the gDNA method from several donors. Held by TCRdb, this immuneACCESS table contains in-frame sequences only and omits some clones. Under half of the omission traces to an unresolved V gene where checked; the cause of the rest is unknown. From that table come the V and J calls and clone size; the DNA was used to work out D and trimming. The sample table shows 1,400,000 or so clones, and less than 99% are seen once. The ten largest clones add up to about 0.35% of the sample.

A word on this clone: The antigen this receptor binds is unknown. Per-base quality was not reported, and no clone a single base away is much larger than it.

The receptor was isolated from a man younger than 40 in good health. What was sequenced was naive CD4+ T cells sorted from blood. According to the study, the label for this sample's cell subset or site signals: CD45RA+ positively selected. Recombination linked TRBV9 to TRBJ2-6; a tentative D match to TRBD2 spans 6 bases. The CDR3 is CASSVAGTQATGANVLTF. The DNA reads as follows: TGTGCCAGCAGCGTCGCTGGGACTCAAGCAACCGGGGCCAACGTCCTGACTTTC.